One and the same sample provided the 22 T cell receptor beta chains below, sequenced in a study of T-cell reconstitution after alpha-beta-depleted transplantation in children (TCRdb year 2016). Library preparation employed PCR. For sequencing, an Illumina HiSeq 2500 was employed. Molecular barcoding was employed in the preparation of TCR libraries, with unique molecular identifiers being used to normalize TCRbeta repertoire quantification. Using fastp at Q25 and MiXCR, TCRdb reprocessed the public reads and kept productive beta chains. Duplicate CDR3 protein sequences are folded into a single record with the most common DNA and genes. This sample is represented by about 640,000 distinct CDR3 sequences; 16% of them were singletons. The ten largest clones take up about 1.1% of the sample. Material: PBMCs from the stem cell graft donor, obtained from the stem cell graft. Receptor source: a human donor who donated a stem cell graft to a child with acute myeloid leukemia.

The chain uses TRBV6-1 and TRBJ2-5; TRBD1 matches 7 bases. This CDR3 has 15 residues. J gave up 4 bases and V 6 bases, and 11 bases lay outside the gene matches. CDR1 is MNHNS and CDR2 is SASEGT in the germline V gene. The CDR3 DNA sequence: TGTGCCAGCAGCGAGGTTAGGGGGCCGGCAGAGACCCAGTACTTC. This translates into CASSEVRGPAETQYF.

In its sample, this clonotype was seen many times. The chain joins TRBV20-1 to TRBJ2-2; 7 bases line up with TRBD1. The junction had 8 bases not matched to a gene; V was cut back by 3 bases and J by 4 bases. The CDR3 loop spans 15 amino acids. Germline V gene sequence: CDR1 DFQATT, CDR2 SNEGSKA (reference sequence). The CDR3, as DNA: TGCAGTGCTAGGCCCAGGGGGTCTGGCACCGGGGAGCTGTTTTTT. Translating gives CSARPRGSGTGELFF.

J is TRBJ2-3 and V is TRBV7-2, with 8 bases identical to TRBD2. CDR3 length equals 17 residues. With 4 bases clipped from V and 4 bases from J, the junction kept 13 bases outside the gene matches. Germline CDR1 is SGHTA and CDR2 is FQGNSA. CDR3 residues: CASSYGGPGGAPDTQYF. The DNA of the CDR3 is TGTGCCAGCAGCTATGGCGGCCCGGGAGGGGCCCCAGATACGCAGTATTTT.

This clonotype turned up a few times. The chain links TRBV12-3 or TRBV12-4 to TRBJ2-7; TRBD2 matches 7 bases. This CDR3 has 13 amino acids. J was trimmed by 3 bases and V by 6 bases; bases with no gene match: 5. CDR3 nucleotide sequence: TGTGCCAGCAGCCCTCGGGGGGACTACGAGCAGTACGTC. Residues: CASSPRGDYEQYV.

In its sample, this clonotype was seen many times. V is TRBV5-6 and J is TRBJ2-1; possible D gene TRBD1, 6 bases. Germline-derived CDR1 and CDR2 are SGHDT and YYEEEE. Deletions cut 4 bases from V and 2 bases from J, with 13 bases between. The CDR3 loop spans 15 amino acids. This chain's CDR3 is CASSAGTRAYNEQFF. The CDR3 DNA sequence: TGTGCCAGCAGCGCCGGGACAAGAGCCTACAATGAGCAGTTCTTC. Together with reference TRBV5-6 and TRBJ2-1, the CDR3 gives the full variable domain: DAGVTQSPTHLIKTRGQQVTLRCSPKSGHDTVSWYQQALGQGPQFIFQYYEEEERQRGNFPDRFSGHQFPNYSSELNVNALLLGDSALYLCASSAGTRAYNEQFFGPGTRLTVL.

This clonotype was observed at least ten times. CDR3 region: CSARVAGGGSGETQYF. The CDR3 coding sequence is TGCAGTGCTAGAGTAGCTGGCGGGGGTAGTGGCGAGACCCAGTACTTC. J is TRBJ2-5 and V is TRBV20-1, with 7 bases aligning to TRBD2. Per the germline V gene, CDR1 is DFQATT and CDR2 is SNEGSKA (reference sequence). This CDR3 is 16 amino acids long. V was pared by 1 base and J by 5 bases, with 13 bases of the junction left unmatched.

This clonotype has at least ten counts. The gene calls are TRBV6-5 and TRBJ2-3; 9 nucleotides line up with TRBD2. The CDR3 contains 15 residues. Germline V gene data show CDR1 as MNHEY and CDR2 as SVGAGI. V gave up 2 bases and J gave up 4 bases; unmatched junction bases: 4. CDR3 region: CASSYGGGGADTQYF. The CDR3 DNA reads TGTGCCAGCAGTTACGGAGGCGGGGGGGCAGATACGCAGTATTTT.

This clonotype has at least ten counts. The chain joins TRBV25-1 to TRBJ2-7; TRBD1 matches 9 bases. V was clipped by 4 bases and J by 6 bases; unmatched bases: 7. CDR3 length equals 14 residues. Looked up from germline, CDR1 is MGHDK and CDR2 is SYGVNS. In DNA, the CDR3 is TGTGCCAGCAGTGCGGTCCTGACAGGGGGCGAGCAGTACTTC. Its protein is CASSAVLTGGEQYF.

This clonotype has at least ten counts. The chain carries TRBV10-1 and TRBJ1-6; TRBD1 matches 10 bases. V lost 8 bases and J lost 7; bases outside the gene matches: 2. Germline CDR1 WNHNN, CDR2 SYGVQD (reference sequence). The CDR3 is made up of 13 amino acids. The CDR3 sequence is CASPDRGNSPLHF. In DNA form, the CDR3 reads TGCGCCAGCCCGGACAGGGGGAATTCACCCCTCCACTTT.

The rearrangement uses TRBV20-1 and TRBJ1-2; D perhaps matches TRBD1 (6 bases). Germline CDR1 and CDR2: DFQATT and SNEGSKA (reference sequence). CDR3 length equals 12 residues. V lost 6 bases and J lost 5, with 13 bases in between. The CDR3 nucleotides are TGCAGTGCCCCACGAGGGGGGTATGGCTACACCTTC. Protein sequence: CSAPRGGYGYTF.

In its sample, this clonotype was seen many times. The rearrangement joins TRBV29-1 to TRBJ1-1; D gene uncertain. This CDR3 is built from 11 residues. The germline CDR1 and CDR2 sequences are SQVTM and ANQGSEA. Trimming shortened V by 2 bases and J by 2 bases, and 3 bases separated the two germline ends. CDR3 coding DNA: TGCAGCGTTGAACACAACACTGAAGCTTTCTTT. This sequence encodes CSVEHNTEAFF.

This clonotype turned up a few times. The V call is TRBV20-1, the J call TRBJ2-2, with D maybe TRBD1 (5 bases). The CDR3 runs 16 residues. CDR1 and CDR2 (germline): DFQATT, SNEGSKA (reference sequence). V gave up 6 bases and J gave up 0 bases, with 17 bases separating them. DNA for the CDR3: TGCAGTGCGATTCGGGCCACAGGAGCGAACACCGGGGAGCTGTTTTTT. It specifies CSAIRATGANTGELFF.

In nucleotides, the CDR3 is TGTGCCAGCAGCCGCAGGACAGTCGACGAGCAGTACTTC. Residues: CASSRRTVDEQYF. The V call is TRBV7-8, the J call TRBJ2-7; D may be TRBD1 (6 bases). CDR1 and CDR2 from the germline V gene are SGHVS and FQNEAQ. This CDR3 has 13 amino acids. Trimming left V 5 bases short and J 5 bases short, with 13 bases between. Supplemented by reference TRBV7-8 and TRBJ2-7, the full variable domain reads GAGVSQSPRYKVAKRGQDVALRCDPISGHVSLFWYQQALGQGPEFLTYFQNEAQLDKSGLPSDRFFAERPEGSVSTLKIQRTQQEDSAVYLCASSRRTVDEQYFGPGTRLTVT.

On this clonotype itself: A much larger clone sits a single nucleotide away, making a read error possible. The chain recombines TRBV28 with TRBJ2-1; D is undetermined. Trimming stripped 6 bases from V and 3 bases from J, with 9 bases between. The length of the CDR3 is 13 residues. Germline lookup yields CDR1 MDHEN and CDR2 SYDVKM. CDR3 region: CASRVSFYNEQFF. In DNA, the CDR3 is TGTGCCAGCAGGGTAAGCTTCTACAATGAGCAGTTCTTC.

At least ten counts were recorded for this clonotype. J is TRBJ2-1 and V is TRBV10-3; 8 nucleotides match TRBD1. The CDR3 covers 15 residues. CDR1 and CDR2 (germline): ENHRY, SYGVKD. V trimming: 3 bases; J trimming: 3 bases; junction bases outside the gene matches: 4. CDR3 sequence reads: CAISDLDRDYNEQFF. The CDR3 DNA reads as TGTGCCATCAGTGACCTGGACAGGGACTACAATGAGCAGTTCTTC.

This CDR3 is CASSWTGQPQHF. For the CDR3, the DNA is TGTGCCAGCAGTTGGACAGGGCAGCCCCAGCATTTT. The chain couples TRBV28 to TRBJ1-5, with 8 positions matching TRBD1. Germline CDR1 MDHEN, CDR2 SYDVKM. With V trimmed by 4 bases and J by 7 bases, 0 bases remained unmatched. The CDR3 is 12 amino acids. Together with reference TRBV28 and TRBJ1-5, the CDR3 gives the full variable domain: DVKVTQSSRYLVKRTGEKVFLECVQDMDHENMFWYRQDPGLGLRLIYFSYDVKMKEKGDIPEGYSVSREKKERFSLILESASTNQTSMYLCASSWTGQPQHFGDGTRLSIL.

The J gene is TRBJ2-1, the V gene TRBV7-3; tentatively, D is TRBD2 (6 bases). The CDR3 is 16 amino acids. Germline V gene data show CDR1 as SGHTA and CDR2 as FQGTGA. The germline V and J ends were trimmed by 1 base and 7 bases, with 17 bases remaining between them. The CDR3 nucleotides read TGTGCCAGCAGCTTAATGTCGGCGGGGATCGCTAATGAGCAGTTCTTC. It encodes CASSLMSAGIANEQFF.

The chain has TRBV4-3 and TRBJ2-7; TRBD1 is a possible D gene (6 bases). Per the germline V gene, CDR1 is LGHNA and CDR2 is YSLEER. The CDR3 has 15 residues. Trimming pared 0 bases from V and 2 bases from J, leaving 11 bases between. CDR3 in amino acids: CASSQDRQVPYEQYF. CDR3 in DNA: TGCGCCAGCAGCCAAGATCGACAGGTACCCTACGAGCAGTACTTC.

This clonotype appeared many times. This chain links TRBV15 with TRBJ1-1; 7 nucleotides match TRBD1. V dropped 5 bases and J dropped 4; count of bases not matched to a gene: 7. The germline V gene encodes CDR1 LNHNV and CDR2 YYDKDF (reference sequence). The CDR3 consists of 14 residues. The CDR3 DNA reads TGTGCCACCAGCTCACGACAGGGAAGCACTGAAGCTTTCTTT. Its protein is CATSSRQGSTEAFF.

The genes are TRBV19 and TRBJ2-5, with 7 bases lining up with TRBD2. V shed 8 bases, J shed 3 bases, and the junction held 12 bases outside the gene matches. CDR3 size: 15 residues. Germline loops: CDR1 LNHDA, CDR2 SQIVND (reference sequence). CDR3 protein: CASPMGGDSEETQYF. DNA of the CDR3: TGTGCCAGTCCTATGGGGGGGGACTCCGAAGAGACCCAGTACTTC. The full variable domain, completed using reference TRBV19 and TRBJ2-5, is DGGITQSPKYLFRKEGQNVTLSCEQNLNHDAMYWYRQDPGQGLRLIYYSQIVNDFQKGDIAEGYSVSREKKESFPLTVTSAQKNPTAFYLCASPMGGDSEETQYFGPGTRLLVL.

This clonotype came up a few times. The V call is TRBV10-3, the J call TRBJ2-3; D gene unclear. This CDR3 contains 14 residues. The V end lost 8 bases, the J end lost 6 bases, and 18 bases lay between the germline ends. The germline gives CDR1 ENHRY, CDR2 SYGVKD. CDR3 amino acids: CAISRTGSKDTQYF. The CDR3 region has the DNA TGTGCCATCTCGCGGACGGGTAGCAAGGATACGCAGTATTTT.

The chain uses TRBV5-6 and TRBJ2-3, with TRBD2 as a possible D gene (7 bases). CDR3 length equals 15 residues. Germline-derived CDR1 and CDR2 are SGHDT and YYEEEE. Trimming removed 2 bases from V and 1 base from J, with 11 bases in between. Here the CDR3 reads CASSFMRGRTDTQYF. CDR3 nucleotide sequence: TGTGCCAGCAGCTTTATGCGGGGGCGCACAGATACGCAGTATTTT.